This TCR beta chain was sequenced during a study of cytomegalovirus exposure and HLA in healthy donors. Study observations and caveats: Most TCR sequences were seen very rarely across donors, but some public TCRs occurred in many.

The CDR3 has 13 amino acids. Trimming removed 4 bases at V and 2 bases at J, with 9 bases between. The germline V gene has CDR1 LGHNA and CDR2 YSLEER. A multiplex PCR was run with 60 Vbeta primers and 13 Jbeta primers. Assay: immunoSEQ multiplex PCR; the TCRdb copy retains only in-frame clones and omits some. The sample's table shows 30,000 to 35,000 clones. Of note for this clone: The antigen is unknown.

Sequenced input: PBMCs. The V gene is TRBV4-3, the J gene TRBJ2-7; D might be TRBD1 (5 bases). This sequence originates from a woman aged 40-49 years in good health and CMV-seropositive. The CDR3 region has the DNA TGCGCCAGCAGCCCAGCAGGGACCTACGAGCAGTACTTC. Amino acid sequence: CASSPAGTYEQYF.